This T cell receptor (beta chain) came from a study of T cells after yellow fever vaccination. This clonotype was counted many times. Its antigen is currently unknown. Study results and caveats: Only a small proportion of the clonotypes turned up in both the CD4 and the CD8 compartments, likely arising from convergent recombination.

One entry per CDR3 protein, called by TCRdb with MiXCR from the 5' RACE reads. The sample records about 73,000 distinct CDR3 sequences, 7.5% to 8% being singletons. The source is a man aged 25 to 40 who received the YFV17D yellow fever vaccine. Here the sequenced sample was CD8+ T cells sorted from PBMCs, taken on the day of the yellow fever booster vaccination.

CDR3 sequence: CATHSNYEQYF. The CDR3 DNA is TGTGCCACTCACAGTAACTACGAGCAGTACTTC. The chain links TRBV28 to TRBJ2-7; no definite D call. In germline, CDR1 is MDHEN, CDR2 SYDVKM. Between the trimmed V and J ends, which lost 10 bases and 3 bases, there was a span of 10 bases. The CDR3 has 11 amino acids.